This T cell receptor (beta chain) was sequenced in a study of T cells in Graves' hyperthyroidism and ophthalmopathy. At least ten counts were recorded for this clonotype. RNA transcripts yielded amplified TCR beta CDR3 regions. The HTBI primer set served for first-round RT-PCR of the TCR CDR3. Each CDR3 protein gets one entry after TCRdb re-called the multiplex PCR reads with MiXCR. The data hold 500,000 to 800,000 distinct CDR3 sequences, with about 14% observed a single time. V lost 4 bases and J 4 bases, leaving 16 bases between the germline ends. Germline CDR1 and CDR2: SGHVS and FQNEAQ. The CDR3 is 16 amino acids.

This chain connects TRBV7-8 to TRBJ2-2, with a weak D call TRBD2 (6 bases). Sequencing was done on a sample of blood. This clonotype was sampled from a woman aged 50 to 60 with Graves' ophthalmopathy. Here the CDR3 DNA reads TGTGCCAGCAGCTCTGGACGGCGGGATTTCACCGGGGAGCTGTTTTTT. Its protein product is CASSSGRRDFTGELFF.